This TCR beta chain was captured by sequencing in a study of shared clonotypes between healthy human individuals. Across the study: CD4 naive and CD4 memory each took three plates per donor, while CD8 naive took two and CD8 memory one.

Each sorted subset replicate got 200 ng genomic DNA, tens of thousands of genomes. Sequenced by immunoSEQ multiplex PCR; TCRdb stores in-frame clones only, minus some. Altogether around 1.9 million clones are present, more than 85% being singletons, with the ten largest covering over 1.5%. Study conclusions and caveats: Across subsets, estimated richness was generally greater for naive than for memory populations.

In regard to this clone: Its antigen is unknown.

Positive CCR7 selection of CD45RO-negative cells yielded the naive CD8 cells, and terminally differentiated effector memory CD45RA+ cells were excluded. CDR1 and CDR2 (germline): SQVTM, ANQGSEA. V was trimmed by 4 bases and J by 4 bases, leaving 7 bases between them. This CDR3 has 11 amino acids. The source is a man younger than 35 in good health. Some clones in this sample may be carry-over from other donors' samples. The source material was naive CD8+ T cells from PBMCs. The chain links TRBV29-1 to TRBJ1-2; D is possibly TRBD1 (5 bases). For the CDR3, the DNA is TGCAGCGTTGGCAGGGCCTATGGCTACACCTTC. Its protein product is CSVGRAYGYTF.